One and the same sample provided the 24 T cell receptor beta chains below, sequenced in a study of T cell changes during pregnancy in multiple sclerosis. Using immunoSEQ multiplex PCR, the repertoire was profiled, and TCRdb retains in-frame clones only, with some absent. The sample records about 81,000 clones, about 94% being singletons. Sequencing used peripheral blood, obtained in the third trimester of pregnancy. The receptors here all came from a female donor with multiple sclerosis, enrolled in a pregnancy study.

The CDR3 nucleotides read TGTGCCAGCAGCGCCAGGGACAGGGGGCTTGAAAAACTGTTTTTT. It specifies CASSARDRGLEKLFF. The chain combines TRBV13 with TRBJ1-4; 12 nucleotides match TRBD1. V trimming: 5 bases; J trimming: 7 bases; junction bases outside the gene matches: 5. CDR1 PRHDT and CDR2 FYEKMQ come from the germline V gene (reference sequence). The CDR3 is made up of 15 amino acids.

The chain carries TRBV5-4 and TRBJ2-1, with 11 nucleotides matching TRBD2. CDR3 size: 16 residues. V dropped 6 bases and J dropped 0; count of bases not matched to a gene: 5. Germline V gives CDR1 SGHNT, CDR2 YYREEE (reference sequence). The CDR3, as DNA: TGTGCCAGCATGACTAGCGGGATGAGCTCCTACAATGAGCAGTTCTTC. This encodes CASMTSGMSSYNEQFF.

The chain has TRBV7-8 and TRBJ2-5; 8 nucleotides line up with TRBD2. Germline V lookup: CDR1 SGHVS, CDR2 FQNEAQ. CDR3 size: 15 residues. V gave up 5 bases and J gave up 2 bases; unmatched junction bases: 7. The CDR3: CASSPLAGTQETQYF. CDR3 DNA: TGTGCCAGCAGCCCGTTAGCGGGGACTCAAGAGACCCAGTACTTC.

The rearrangement links TRBV30 to TRBJ1-1; 7 positions match TRBD1. The V segment lost 2 bases and the J segment 5 bases; nucleotides outside the gene matches: 8. CDR3 length: 14 amino acids. Germline CDR1 and CDR2: GTSNPN and SVGIG (reference sequence). The CDR3: CAWSTGAGGTEAFF. The CDR3, as DNA: TGTGCCTGGAGTACAGGGGCAGGGGGGACTGAAGCTTTCTTT.

The genes are TRBV4-1 and TRBJ2-7, with 9 bases aligning to TRBD1. CDR1 MGHRA and CDR2 YSYEKL come from the germline V gene. CDR3 length: 14 amino acids. V shed 6 bases and J 3 bases; nucleotides not matched to a gene: 6. DNA of the CDR3: TGCGCCAGCAGGGCGCCGGGACAGGGCTACGAGCAGTACTTC. Translated: CASRAPGQGYEQYF.

The rearrangement links TRBV28 to TRBJ2-7, with 7 bases fitting TRBD1. V shed 5 bases and J 4 bases; nucleotides not matched to a gene: 14. Germline CDR1 is MDHEN and CDR2 is SYDVKM. This CDR3 has 16 amino acids. CDR3 sequence: CASSRTGTAPEYEQYF. In DNA, the CDR3 is TGTGCCAGCAGTAGAACCGGGACAGCCCCTGAGTACGAGCAGTACTTC.

The chain combines TRBV2 with TRBJ2-6; 10 bases are shared with TRBD1. In germline, CDR1 is SNHLY, CDR2 FYNNEI. The CDR3 runs to 21 residues. The V and J ends lost 4 bases and 0 bases, in that order; junction bases with no gene match: 15. The CDR3 nucleotides are TGTGCCAGCAGTGCCCCCGTCCGACAGGGGGCCTCAGTCTCTGGGGCCAACGTCCTGACTTTC. It translates to CASSAPVRQGASVSGANVLTF.

The rearrangement uses TRBV9 and TRBJ1-3; unclear D gene. This CDR3 has 16 amino acids. CDR1 is SGDLS and CDR2 is YYNGEE in the germline V gene. Trimming pared 4 bases from V and 1 base from J, leaving 15 bases between. The CDR3 loop is CASSPSHTGSGNTIYF. DNA of the CDR3: TGTGCCAGCAGCCCCTCCCACACGGGGTCTGGAAACACCATATATTTT.

The J gene is TRBJ2-2, the V gene TRBV23-1; the D is unclear. TRBV23-1 is reported as an ORF; its role is uncertain. The CDR3 contains 14 residues. With 7 bases removed from V and 6 bases from J, the gap between germline ends came to 15 bases. The CDR3 loop reads CASTGHQPPGELFF. The CDR3 DNA reads TGCGCCAGCACAGGCCATCAGCCTCCCGGGGAGCTGTTTTTT.

V gene TRBV11-3 combines with J gene TRBJ2-1; D is perhaps TRBD1 (5 bases). The germline V gene encodes CDR1 SGHNT and CDR2 YENEEA. V lost 1 base to trimming and J lost 8 bases, with 6 bases between them. The CDR3 has 12 amino acids. The CDR3 region is CASSLGGHEQFF. The CDR3 nucleotides read TGTGCCAGCAGCTTAGGGGGCCATGAGCAGTTCTTC.

The rearrangement uses TRBV25-1 and TRBJ2-6, with unresolved D. V lost 0 bases and J 1 base, leaving 7 bases between the germline ends. The CDR3 sequence is 16 residues long. In germline, CDR1 is MGHDK, CDR2 SYGVNS. As DNA, the CDR3 is TGTGCCAGCAGTGAATACGGCGGATCTGGGGCCAACGTCCTGACTTTC. This encodes CASSEYGGSGANVLTF.

V usage is TRBV27 and J usage is TRBJ2-7; maybe TRBD2 (6 bases). V was trimmed by 8 bases and J by 6 bases, leaving 17 bases between them. The length of the CDR3 is 13 residues. Germline V gene lookup returns CDR1 MNHEY and CDR2 SMNVEV (reference sequence). CDR3 in DNA: TGTGCCAGCGGCCTATATGGGGGAGGCGAGCAGTACTTC. It specifies CASGLYGGGEQYF.

The rearrangement joins TRBV10-3 to TRBJ1-6; 8 nucleotides match TRBD1. This CDR3 is 15 amino acids long. CDR1 is ENHRY, CDR2 SYGVKD, per germline. V was pared by 6 bases and J by 7 bases, with 8 bases of the junction left unmatched. The CDR3 loop reads CAISAATGGNSPLHF. The CDR3, as DNA: TGTGCCATCAGCGCCGCTACAGGGGGAAATTCACCCCTCCACTTT.

This chain links TRBV15 with TRBJ2-2, with 9 bases fitting TRBD1. The junction had 4 bases not matched to a gene; V was cut back by 5 bases and J by 3 bases. The CDR3 is made up of 15 amino acids. Germline V gene data show CDR1 as LNHNV and CDR2 as YYDKDF (reference sequence). CDR3 amino acids: CATSDRTGDTGELFF. In nucleotides, the CDR3 is TGTGCCACCAGCGATAGGACAGGGGACACCGGGGAGCTGTTTTTT.

The chain combines TRBV5-1 with TRBJ2-7; 9 nucleotides align to TRBD2. V was pared by 7 bases and J by 4 bases, with 9 bases of the junction left unmatched. In germline, CDR1 is SGHRS, CDR2 YFSETQ. The CDR3 covers 14 residues. CDR3 coding DNA: TGCGCCAGCGGACCCAGCGGGGGGATTTACGAGCAGTACTTC. Translation gives CASGPSGGIYEQYF.

The chain couples TRBV27 to TRBJ1-4, with TRBD1 matching 9 bases. Looked up from germline, CDR1 is MNHEY and CDR2 is SMNVEV (reference sequence). There are 16 residues in the CDR3. Unmatched junction bases numbered 17, after V lost 10 bases and J lost 8 bases. DNA for the CDR3: TGTGCCACCAAGCCGGGACCGGGACAGGGAATGGAAAAACTGTTTTTT. Encoded protein: CATKPGPGQGMEKLFF.

This chain joins TRBV5-1 and TRBJ1-2; TRBD1 aligns across 7 bases. In germline, CDR1 is SGHRS, CDR2 YFSETQ. V trimming: 0 bases; J trimming: 6 bases; junction bases outside the gene matches: 8. CDR3 length equals 15 residues. The DNA for the CDR3 is TGCGCCAGCAGCTTGGGACAGGGTGCCTTAGATGGCTACACCTTC. Protein: CASSLGQGALDGYTF.

This clone showed up just once. The V gene is TRBV27, the J gene TRBJ1-4; D is unclear. V lost 0 bases and J lost 8, with 13 bases in between. CDR3 size: 15 residues. Germline V gene data show CDR1 as MNHEY and CDR2 as SMNVEV (reference sequence). In nucleotides, the CDR3 is TGTGCCAGCAGTTTATCAGTGGGCCTTGGGGAAAAACTGTTTTTT. Protein: CASSLSVGLGEKLFF.

The V call is TRBV5-1, the J call TRBJ2-3, with a tentative D call TRBD2 (6 bases). Germline CDR1 and CDR2: SGHRS and YFSETQ. The germline V and J ends were trimmed by 0 bases and 5 bases, with 16 bases remaining between them. The CDR3 is made up of 16 amino acids. Here the CDR3 DNA reads TGCGCCAGCAGCTTGGGTTCGGGGGTCGGGGGAGATACGCAGTATTTT. This sequence encodes CASSLGSGVGGDTQYF.

This clone was counted a single time. The V gene is TRBV5-5, the J gene TRBJ1-4, with 9 bases identical to TRBD1. CDR1 and CDR2 (germline): SGHKS, YYEKEE (reference sequence). The length of the CDR3 is 16 residues. The trim removed 4 bases at V and 5 bases at J, leaving 9 bases unmatched. CDR3 amino acids: CASSQPTGGNNEKLFF. CDR3 in DNA: TGTGCCAGCAGCCAGCCGACAGGGGGGAACAATGAAAAACTGTTTTTT.

This chain links TRBV4-1 with TRBJ1-2, with 7 bases fitting TRBD1. CDR3 length: 16 amino acids. J lost 1 base, V lost 4 bases, and 9 bases had no gene match. Germline CDR1 MGHRA, CDR2 YSYEKL. This CDR3 is CASSRGTGELNYGYTF. CDR3 DNA sequence: TGCGCCAGCAGCCGTGGAACAGGGGAGCTTAACTATGGCTACACCTTC.

The chain recombines TRBV29-1 with TRBJ1-2, with 9 bases aligning to TRBD1. Germline CDR1 reads SQVTM; CDR2 reads ANQGSEA. This CDR3 comprises 13 residues. V lost 6 bases to trimming and J lost 5 bases; unmatched junction nucleotides: 7. This CDR3 is CSVPRTGEYGYTF. The CDR3 DNA reads TGCAGCGTCCCTCGGACAGGGGAATATGGCTACACCTTC.

This clone has only one observation. The chain combines TRBV13 with TRBJ2-2; 9 nucleotides agree with TRBD2. Germline values: CDR1 PRHDT, CDR2 FYEKMQ (reference sequence). J was trimmed by 1 base and V by 5 bases; bases with no gene match: 5. The CDR3 extends over 16 amino acids. CDR3 region: CASSPTLAGNTGELFF. DNA for the CDR3: TGTGCCAGCAGCCCAACACTAGCGGGGAACACCGGGGAGCTGTTTTTT.

The chain has TRBV7-9 and TRBJ2-7, with unresolved D. Germline values: CDR1 SEHNR, CDR2 FQNEAQ (reference sequence). The CDR3 length is 12 residues. Trimming took off 2 bases at V and 4 bases at J, with 6 bases between the two ends. The CDR3 region is CASSLNGYEQYF. CDR3 nucleotides: TGTGCCAGCAGCTTAAACGGGTACGAGCAGTACTTC. Looking up the rest from reference TRBV7-9 and TRBJ2-7 gives the full variable domain: DTGVSQNPRHKITKRGQNVTFRCDPISEHNRLYWYRQTLGQGPEFLTYFQNEAQLEKSRLLSDRFSAERPKGSFSTLEIQRTEQGDSAMYLCASSLNGYEQYFGPGTRLTVT.